In its sample, the clone carrying this TCR beta chain was seen many times. The antigen remains undetermined. This specimen comes from a study of neurological immune-mediated disorders. Whole-study results and caveats: HTLV-1-associated myelopathy had the most TCR clonal expansion, whereas multiple sclerosis had the least (lower than in healthy controls).

For the unsorted libraries, 2 million PBMCs stored at -80 C served as input. It was by 5'RACE with 10-nucleotide random UMIs that the cDNA was made. From 15-18 subjects, over 180 million TCR-beta sequences were obtained in each sequencing run. TCRdb used MiXCR to reprocess the 5' RACE reads, holding one entry per CDR3 protein. The sample has 45,000 to 55,000 distinct CDR3 sequences; about a tenth are singletons. Sample: PBMCs. This TCR was sampled from a woman in her forties with HTLV-1-associated myelopathy (HAM/TSP).

The DNA for the CDR3 is TGCGCCAGCAGCCAAGGCCCTGGACTGCTAGAGGATACGCAGTATTTT. Protein product: CASSQGPGLLEDTQYF. The chain couples TRBV4-1 to TRBJ2-3; D is possibly TRBD2 (5 bases). The CDR3 totals 16 residues. V lost 1 base and J 6 bases, leaving 17 bases between the germline ends. Looked up from germline, CDR1 is MGHRA and CDR2 is YSYEKL.